The clone carrying this T cell receptor (beta chain) has just one count. This record belongs to a study of cytomegalovirus exposure and HLA in healthy donors. V was trimmed by 0 bases and J by 1 base, leaving 12 bases between them. CDR3 length: 16 amino acids. Germline lookup yields CDR1 MNHEY and CDR2 SVGAGI. Libraries were prepared by immunoSEQ multiplex PCR; TCRdb keeps only in-frame clonotypes and omits some of them. The sample lists over 110,000 clones, roughly 86% seen once, with roughly 9.4% in the top ten. The rearrangement uses TRBV6-5 and TRBJ1-1; D gene unclear. The TCR comes from a young man in good health and CMV-seropositive. Material for sequencing was PBMCs. The CDR3: CASSYSRGIANTEAFF. CDR3 nucleotide sequence: TGTGCCAGCAGTTACTCCCGGGGAATTGCGAACACTGAAGCTTTCTTT.